These 29 T cell receptor beta chains were sequenced from one sample in a study of shared clonotypes between healthy human individuals. Libraries were prepared by immunoSEQ multiplex PCR; TCRdb keeps only in-frame clonotypes and omits some of them. The sample holds about 1,800,000 clones, about 95% seen once. The naive CD8 fraction comprised CD45RO-negative cells positively selected for CCR7 and excluded terminally differentiated effector memory CD45RA+ cells. Material: naive CD8+ T cells sorted from blood. These receptors came from a man between 18 and 29 years old in good health.

The chain combines TRBV7-8 with TRBJ2-2; TRBD2 is a possible D gene (7 bases). Germline assignment: CDR1 SGHVS and CDR2 FQNEAQ. Trimming took 5 bases from V and 3 from J, leaving 16 bases between them. This CDR3 has 16 amino acids. CDR3 region: CASSPRGGVDTGELFF. CDR3 nucleotides: TGTGCCAGCAGCCCAAGAGGGGGGGTGGACACCGGGGAGCTGTTTTTT.

This chain joins TRBV10-3 and TRBJ2-1; TRBD1 is a possible D gene (6 bases). Trimming took off 3 bases at V and 4 bases at J, with 13 bases between the two ends. Germline loops: CDR1 ENHRY, CDR2 SYGVKD. The CDR3 runs 15 residues. In DNA form, the CDR3 reads TGTGCCATCAGTGACCCGGGACACTCATACAATGAGCAGTTCTTC. This encodes CAISDPGHSYNEQFF.

The genes are TRBV10-1 and TRBJ1-1; possibly TRBD1 for D (5 bases). Per germline, CDR1 WNHNN and CDR2 SYGVQD (reference sequence). This CDR3 comprises 13 residues. V lost 5 bases and J lost 3, with 10 bases in between. The CDR3, as DNA: TGCGCCAGCAGTCTGGGGGGGGACACTGAAGCTTTCTTT. Amino acids: CASSLGGDTEAFF.

The rearrangement joins TRBV6-5 to TRBJ2-7; 7 nucleotides agree with TRBD1. Germline CDR1 and CDR2: MNHEY and SVGAGI. V trimming: 10 bases; J trimming: 1 base; junction bases outside the gene matches: 4. The CDR3 is 12 amino acids. DNA of the CDR3: TGTGCCACGAAGACAGGGTCCTACGAGCAGTACTTC. Amino acids: CATKTGSYEQYF.

This chain joins TRBV15 and TRBJ1-6, with TRBD1 matching 9 bases. The germline CDR1 and CDR2 sequences are LNHNV and YYDKDF (reference sequence). V gave up 6 bases and J gave up 9 bases; unmatched junction bases: 15. The CDR3 consists of 17 residues. DNA for the CDR3: TGTGCCACCAGTACCCGGGACAGGGCGCCTTCTAGTTCACCCCTCCACTTT. Translation gives CATSTRDRAPSSSPLHF.

The CDR3 DNA sequence: TGTGCCAGCAGCCACGACAGGGGCGGCACTGAAGCTTTCTTT. Its translation: CASSHDRGGTEAFF. This sequence joins TRBV28 and TRBJ1-1, with TRBD1 matching over 8 bases. Germline CDR1 reads MDHEN; CDR2 reads SYDVKM. The CDR3 extends over 14 amino acids. V gave up 6 bases and J gave up 4 bases; unmatched junction bases: 7. Complete variable domain (other parts from reference TRBV28 and TRBJ1-1): DVKVTQSSRYLVKRTGEKVFLECVQDMDHENMFWYRQDPGLGLRLIYFSYDVKMKEKGDIPEGYSVSREKKERFSLILESASTNQTSMYLCASSHDRGGTEAFFGQGTRLTVV.

J is TRBJ1-1 and V is TRBV10-3; D possibly corresponds to TRBD1 (6 bases). The CDR3 consists of 16 residues. The ends were cut back, 0 bases at V and 4 bases at J, with 15 bases in the middle. Germline loops: CDR1 ENHRY, CDR2 SYGVKD. CDR3: CAISESAVAGVTEAFF. DNA of the CDR3: TGTGCCATCAGTGAGTCCGCCGTGGCAGGGGTCACTGAAGCTTTCTTT.

The rearrangement joins TRBV7-2 to TRBJ2-3; 7 bases map to TRBD2. Per germline, CDR1 SGHTA and CDR2 FQGNSA. This CDR3 spans 16 amino acids. After removal of 4 bases from V and 6 bases from J, the junction contained 13 bases not matched to a gene. CDR3: CASSSIGAGDGDTQYF. The CDR3 DNA follows: TGTGCCAGCAGCTCGATCGGGGCGGGAGATGGGGATACGCAGTATTTT.

The gene calls are TRBV4-1 and TRBJ2-1, with a weak D call TRBD1 (6 bases). This CDR3 contains 14 residues. Germline loops: CDR1 MGHRA, CDR2 YSYEKL. V was cut by 3 bases and J by 8 bases, with 14 bases left in between. CDR3 sequence (DNA): TGCGCCAGCAGCCATTTAGGGGGAGCGGATGAGCAGTTCTTC. Amino acid sequence: CASSHLGGADEQFF.

This sequence joins TRBV7-8 and TRBJ2-7, with D uncertain. Trimming stripped 5 bases from V and 1 base from J, with 12 bases between. The CDR3 extends over 14 amino acids. Germline V gene data show CDR1 as SGHVS and CDR2 as FQNEAQ. Here the CDR3 reads CASSPDWGSYEQYF. CDR3 nucleotide sequence: TGTGCCAGCAGCCCAGATTGGGGATCCTACGAGCAGTACTTC.

This chain connects TRBV5-1 to TRBJ2-3; 11 nucleotides match TRBD2. The length of the CDR3 is 18 residues. Germline loops: CDR1 SGHRS, CDR2 YFSETQ. V dropped 0 bases and J dropped 3; count of bases not matched to a gene: 9. CDR3 sequence (DNA): TGCGCCAGCAGCTTGGGCGGGCGGCTAGCGGGAGGAACAGATACGCAGTATTTT. Protein: CASSLGGRLAGGTDTQYF.

The chain joins TRBV19 to TRBJ1-5; D unresolved. The CDR3 is made up of 16 amino acids. Looked up from germline, CDR1 is LNHDA and CDR2 is SQIVND (reference sequence). Trimming left V 3 bases short and J 7 bases short, with 19 bases between. The CDR3 nucleotides are TGTGCCAGTAGTATCATCCGAGACGGCGGGTGGCAGCCCCAGCATTTT. It codes for CASSIIRDGGWQPQHF.

The J gene is TRBJ2-2, the V gene TRBV14, with no clear D. V lost 1 base, J lost 0 bases, and 3 bases lay in between. This CDR3 spans 14 amino acids. The germline V gene has CDR1 SGHDN and CDR2 FVKESK. In DNA, the CDR3 is TGTGCCAGCAGCCAAGTAACGAACACCGGGGAGCTGTTTTTT. Translation: CASSQVTNTGELFF. Supplemented by reference TRBV14 and TRBJ2-2, the full variable domain reads EAGVTQFPSHSVIEKGQTVTLRCDPISGHDNLYWYRRVMGKEIKFLLHFVKESKQDESGMPNNRFLAERTGGTYSTLKVQPAELEDSGVYFCASSQVTNTGELFFGEGSRLTVL.

The chain couples TRBV27 to TRBJ2-3; 8 bases match TRBD1. J lost 1 base, V lost 3 bases, and 3 bases had no gene match. CDR3 length: 15 amino acids. CDR1 MNHEY and CDR2 SMNVEV come from the germline V gene (reference sequence). The CDR3, as DNA: TGTGCCAGCAGTTTCTCGGGACAGGGCACAGATACGCAGTATTTT. It yields the protein CASSFSGQGTDTQYF.

Notes on this clone: Other DNA sequences in this specimen translate into the identical CDR3. V usage is TRBV28 and J usage is TRBJ2-7; TRBD2 matches at 11 bases. The CDR3 has 13 amino acids. Germline-derived CDR1 and CDR2 are MDHEN and SYDVKM. Unmatched junction bases numbered 0, after V lost 4 bases and J lost 4 bases. The CDR3 is CASSWTSGYEQYF. The CDR3, as DNA: TGTGCCAGCAGTTGGACTAGCGGGTACGAGCAGTACTTC.

This chain connects TRBV30 to TRBJ2-5, with TRBD1 as a possible D gene (5 bases). The CDR3 sequence is 13 residues long. V was pared by 1 base and J by 2 bases, with 8 bases between. Germline V gene data show CDR1 as GTSNPN and CDR2 as SVGIG (reference sequence). The CDR3 sequence: CAWSEQAQETQYF. CDR3 in DNA: TGTGCCTGGAGTGAACAGGCACAAGAGACCCAGTACTTC.

J is TRBJ2-7 and V is TRBV6-5; perhaps TRBD1 as D (5 bases). Germline CDR1 is MNHEY and CDR2 is SVGAGI. V lost 0 bases, J lost 2 bases, and 14 bases lay in between. This CDR3 comprises 16 residues. The CDR3 DNA reads TGTGCCAGCAGTTACTCGGGCACAGGCCTAACCTACGAGCAGTACTTC. It translates to CASSYSGTGLTYEQYF.

CDR3 in DNA: TGTGCCAGCAGCGTAGCTTTGGGCAGCAGCTCTGGGGCCAACGTCCTGACTTTC. Amino acid sequence: CASSVALGSSSGANVLTF. The rearrangement links TRBV9 to TRBJ2-6; D ambiguous. V lost 0 bases, J lost 0 bases, and 13 bases lay in between. Germline CDR1 reads SGDLS; CDR2 reads YYNGEE. The CDR3 loop spans 18 amino acids.

This chain joins TRBV28 and TRBJ1-1, with TRBD1 identical over 7 bases. The CDR3 consists of 14 residues. Losses at the gene ends were 6 bases for V and 1 base for J; bases not matched to a gene: 5. Germline-derived CDR1 and CDR2 are MDHEN and SYDVKM. The CDR3 is CASSWDSPNTEAFF. Written as DNA, the CDR3 is TGTGCCAGCAGCTGGGACAGCCCGAACACTGAAGCTTTCTTT.

V is TRBV7-9 and J is TRBJ2-1; D may correspond to TRBD1 or TRBD2 (5 bases each). V was cut by 6 bases and J by 4 bases, with 19 bases left in between. This CDR3 is built from 16 residues. Germline V lookup: CDR1 SEHNR, CDR2 FQNEAQ (reference sequence). The CDR3 is CASSSTGLRTYNEQFF. CDR3 nucleotide sequence: TGTGCCAGCAGTTCAACAGGACTCCGGACTTACAATGAGCAGTTCTTC. The whole variable domain, remainder taken from reference TRBV7-9 and TRBJ2-1, is DTGVSQNPRHKITKRGQNVTFRCDPISEHNRLYWYRQTLGQGPEFLTYFQNEAQLEKSRLLSDRFSAERPKGSFSTLEIQRTEQGDSAMYLCASSSTGLRTYNEQFFGPGTRLTVL.

Note on this clone: Other DNA sequences of this sample code for an identical CDR3. V is TRBV9 and J is TRBJ1-4; D not resolved. Germline V CDR1 and CDR2: SGDLS, YYNGEE. V lost 3 bases and J lost 0, with 9 bases in between. This CDR3 is 15 amino acids long. CDR3 sequence reads: CASSAGAATNEKLFF. CDR3 sequence (DNA): TGTGCCAGCAGCGCCGGTGCCGCAACTAATGAAAAACTGTTTTTT.

The chain recombines TRBV6-1 with TRBJ1-5; D remains unclear. Trimming shortened V by 7 bases and J by 4 bases, and 14 bases separated the two germline ends. The CDR3 has 14 amino acids. From germline, CDR1 is MNHNS and CDR2 SASEGT. Written as DNA, the CDR3 is TGTGCCAGCACGAGGACGGGTAGGAATCAGCCCCAGCATTTT. This sequence encodes CASTRTGRNQPQHF.

This chain joins TRBV5-6 and TRBJ1-6; D unresolved. V lost 2 bases and J 9 bases, leaving 21 bases between the germline ends. Germline V gene data show CDR1 as SGHDT and CDR2 as YYEEEE. The CDR3 is 17 amino acids. This CDR3 is CASSFENIPISGSPLHF. Written as DNA, the CDR3 is TGTGCCAGCAGCTTTGAGAACATACCCATAAGCGGTTCACCCCTCCACTTT.

The genes are TRBV7-2 and TRBJ2-1; D perhaps matches TRBD2 (5 bases). The CDR3 is 13 residues long. Germline V CDR1 and CDR2: SGHTA, FQGNSA. V was trimmed by 7 bases and J by 3 bases, leaving 10 bases between them. CDR3 sequence reads: CASTPGYYNEQFF. In DNA form, the CDR3 reads TGTGCCAGCACCCCGGGGTACTACAATGAGCAGTTCTTC. The full variable domain, with the rest looked up from reference TRBV7-2 and TRBJ2-1, is GAGVSQSPSNKVTEKGKDVELRCDPISGHTALYWYRQSLGQGLEFLIYFQGNSAPDKSGLPSDRFSAERTGGSVSTLTIQRTQQEDSAVYLCASTPGYYNEQFFGPGTRLTVL.

The rearrangement uses TRBV11-3 and TRBJ2-1; D gene unclear. Germline-derived CDR1 and CDR2 are SGHNT and YENEEA. The V and J ends lost 5 bases and 3 bases respectively, with 11 bases between them. The CDR3 extends over 14 amino acids. The DNA for the CDR3 is TGTGCCAGCAGCGATCATCCAGACTACAATGAGCAGTTCTTC. Translated: CASSDHPDYNEQFF.

This chain uses TRBV27 with TRBJ1-5; weak D call: TRBD1 (5 bases). Trimming stripped 7 bases from V and 7 bases from J, with 14 bases between. The CDR3 runs to 13 residues. The germline V gene has CDR1 MNHEY and CDR2 SMNVEV (reference sequence). The CDR3 sequence: CASKRQSSQPQHF. DNA for the CDR3: TGTGCCAGCAAAAGACAGTCCTCCCAGCCCCAGCATTTT.

V usage is TRBV6-1 and J usage is TRBJ1-1; D is unclear. The length of the CDR3 is 15 residues. With 6 bases removed from V and 4 bases from J, the gap between germline ends came to 18 bases. Per germline, CDR1 MNHNS and CDR2 SASEGT. Written as DNA, the CDR3 is TGTGCCAGCAGGGCGGGCCCCCTGTTGAGCACTGAAGCTTTCTTT. As protein: CASRAGPLLSTEAFF.

Concerning this clone itself: The sample has other DNA sequences that encode this CDR3 too. The gene calls are TRBV4-1 and TRBJ2-5; 9 bases agree with TRBD2. The J segment lost 2 bases and the V segment lost 0 bases, leaving 1 base of the junction unmatched. This CDR3 comprises 15 residues. Looked up from germline, CDR1 is MGHRA and CDR2 is YSYEKL. In DNA form, the CDR3 reads TGCGCCAGCAGCCAAGAGGGACTAGCTCAAGAGACCCAGTACTTC. Protein sequence: CASSQEGLAQETQYF.

This clone was observed once. The same CDR3 also results from other DNA sequences found in this sample. The chain employs TRBV7-9 and TRBJ1-1; 7 bases map to TRBD1. V was clipped by 1 base and J by 4 bases; unmatched bases: 3. CDR3 length equals 14 residues. CDR1 is SEHNR, CDR2 FQNEAQ, per germline (reference sequence). CDR3 nucleotides: TGTGCCAGCAGCTTAGGACAGGGCGTCACTGAAGCTTTCTTT. The encoded protein is CASSLGQGVTEAFF.